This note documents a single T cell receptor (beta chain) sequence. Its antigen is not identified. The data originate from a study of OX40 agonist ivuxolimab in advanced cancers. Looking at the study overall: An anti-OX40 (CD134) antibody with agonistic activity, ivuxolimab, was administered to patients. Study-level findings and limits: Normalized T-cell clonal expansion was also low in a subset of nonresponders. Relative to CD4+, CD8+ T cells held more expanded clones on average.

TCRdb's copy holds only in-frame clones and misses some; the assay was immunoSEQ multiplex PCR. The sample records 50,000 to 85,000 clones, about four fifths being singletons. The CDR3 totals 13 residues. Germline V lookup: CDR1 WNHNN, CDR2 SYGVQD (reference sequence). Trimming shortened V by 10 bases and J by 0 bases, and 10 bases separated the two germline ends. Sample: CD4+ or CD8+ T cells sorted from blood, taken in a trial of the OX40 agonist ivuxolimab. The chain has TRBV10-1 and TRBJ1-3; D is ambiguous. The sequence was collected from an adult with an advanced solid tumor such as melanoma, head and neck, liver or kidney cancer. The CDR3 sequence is CATSSDSGNTIYF. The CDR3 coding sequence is TGCGCCACTTCATCAGACTCTGGAAACACCATATATTTT.